This entry features one T cell receptor beta chain sequence. Its antigen remains unidentified. This sample was included in a study of blood T cells in healthy people across ages. Notes on the study in general: Reliance upon unsorted PBMCs precluded definitive naive versus antigen-experienced comparison.

Roughly 10 milliliters of peripheral blood were drawn from each donor. Per sample, extraction of total RNA gave at least 5.5 micrograms in every case. Germline V gene lookup returns CDR1 MDHEN and CDR2 SYDVKM. The CDR3 has 13 amino acids. Then a second PCR, running roughly 6 to 11 cycles, was carried out with a sample-barcoded 5' primer and a J-beta primer mix. Each cDNA molecule carried a tag from a template-switch adaptor that contained 12 random nucleotides. MiXCR, applied by TCRdb to the 5' RACE reads, yields one record per CDR3 protein. The data contain about 1.8 million distinct CDR3 sequences, about 50% of them singletons.

The chain recombines TRBV28 with TRBJ2-1; the D gene is possibly TRBD2 (5 bases). Judging by the DNA end, TRBJ2-7 fits better; the J call may be wrong. This TCR was recovered from a woman between 40 and 50 years old in good health. Sequenced input: blood. For the CDR3, the DNA is TGTGCCAGCAGTTTGAGGTGGACTTACGAGCAGTACTTC. It is translated as CASSLRWTYEQYF.